Below are 27 T cell receptor beta chains sequenced from a single sample in a study of shared clonotypes between healthy human individuals. Only in-frame clones appear in the TCRdb table, and some are missing; sequencing was by immunoSEQ multiplex PCR. The table shows hundreds of thousands of clones, with 98% occurring only once. Naive CD8 isolation took CD45RO-negative cells positively selected for CCR7 and excluded terminally differentiated effector memory CD45RA+ cells. The specimen sequenced was naive CD8+ T cells sorted from blood. The receptors come from a man aged 30-40 years in good health.

The chain carries TRBV7-9 and TRBJ2-7, with D possibly TRBD2 on 5 matching bases. Trimming removed 2 bases from V and 2 bases from J, with 13 bases in between. The CDR3 extends over 15 amino acids. Germline V CDR1 and CDR2: SEHNR, FQNEAQ (reference sequence). The CDR3 DNA follows: TGTGCCAGCAGCTTAAAGAGGGATCGCACCTACGAGCAGTACTTC. Translated: CASSLKRDRTYEQYF.

This chain connects TRBV21-1 to TRBJ2-2. TRBV21-1 is marked as a pseudogene. The CDR3 contains 18 residues. This CDR3 reads CASSLRRRLKKNTGELFF. The CDR3 nucleotides are TGTGCCAGCAGCCTCCGGCGCCGGCTAAAAAAGAACACCGGGGAGCTGTTTTTT.

The rearrangement joins TRBV6-5 to TRBJ2-7; a weak D match, TRBD2 (6 bases). The CDR3 loop spans 15 amino acids. Germline V gives CDR1 MNHEY, CDR2 SVGAGI. The V and J ends lost 7 bases and 3 bases respectively, with 19 bases between them. The CDR3 DNA sequence: TGTGCCAGCATGTTACAGCCCGGAGGGGACTACGAGCAGTACTTC. Translated, it gives CASMLQPGGDYEQYF.

This clone was seen a single time. CDR3 in amino acids: CASSLYPIGTSEGSHEQYF. CDR3 sequence (DNA): TGTGCCAGCAGCCTCTACCCAATAGGGACTAGCGAAGGGTCCCACGAGCAGTACTTC. The chain uses TRBV21-1 and TRBJ2-7; TRBD2, the table's D call, lacks a check against the DNA. TRBV21-1 is listed as a pseudogene. The CDR3 runs to 19 residues.

The gene calls are TRBV7-2 and TRBJ2-7; D is unclear. The CDR3 is made up of 13 amino acids. Germline V gene lookup returns CDR1 SGHTA and CDR2 FQGNSA. V was cut by 2 bases and J by 6 bases, with 11 bases left in between. In nucleotides, the CDR3 is TGTGCCAGCAGCTTAACGTTCCTCGGCGAGCAGTACTTC. Its protein product is CASSLTFLGEQYF.

CDR3 in DNA: TGCGCCAGCAGCCAACGAGCGGGAGACCACGAGCAGTACTTC. Translated: CASSQRAGDHEQYF. This chain uses TRBV4-3 with TRBJ2-7; 8 nucleotides line up with TRBD2. CDR1 is LGHNA and CDR2 is YSLEER in the germline V gene. V shed 2 bases, J shed 5 bases, and the junction held 5 bases outside the gene matches. This CDR3 has 14 amino acids.

This chain links TRBV6-1 with TRBJ2-7; D gene ambiguous. The CDR3 runs 12 residues. Trimming took off 1 base at V and 5 bases at J, with 6 bases between the two ends. Per the germline V gene, CDR1 is MNHNS and CDR2 is SASEGT. CDR3 DNA: TGTGCCAGCAGTGAAGGTGACAACGAGCAGTACTTC. Translation: CASSEGDNEQYF.

The chain uses TRBV6-6 and TRBJ1-1; no clear D gene. This CDR3 contains 15 residues. Looked up from germline, CDR1 is MNHNY and CDR2 is SVGAGI (reference sequence). V dropped 5 bases and J dropped 0 bases, with 13 bases sitting between them. CDR3 DNA sequence: TGTGCCAGCAGTCCCCGTGGTGACATGAACACTGAAGCTTTCTTT. The encoded protein is CASSPRGDMNTEAFF.

This sequence joins TRBV29-1 and TRBJ2-5, with no clear D. CDR1 and CDR2 from the germline V gene are SQVTM and ANQGSEA. V was trimmed by 7 bases and J by 5 bases, leaving 8 bases between them. The CDR3 is 10 residues long. The DNA of the CDR3 is TGCAGCGCCCTTGAGGAGACCCAGTACTTC. Translated, it gives CSALEETQYF.

V gene TRBV29-1 combines with J gene TRBJ2-1; TRBD2 matches 7 bases. J was trimmed by 6 bases and V by 0 bases; bases with no gene match: 11. Germline V gene data show CDR1 as SQVTM and CDR2 as ANQGSEA. The CDR3 runs to 16 residues. CDR3 bases: TGCAGCGTTGAAGAGCCGGACGGGAGGCTCGTCAATGAGCAGTTCTTC. Protein product: CSVEEPDGRLVNEQFF.

The chain carries TRBV11-3 and TRBJ2-5; no firm D call. This CDR3 is built from 14 residues. Germline V gene sequence: CDR1 SGHNT, CDR2 YENEEA. Between the trimmed V and J ends, which lost 0 bases and 2 bases, there was a span of 7 bases. The CDR3 is CASSLDLTQETQYF. CDR3 coding DNA: TGTGCCAGCAGCTTAGATCTAACACAAGAGACCCAGTACTTC.

This sequence joins TRBV7-8 and TRBJ1-5; D gene uncertain. The germline V gene has CDR1 SGHVS and CDR2 FQNEAQ. The V end lost 5 bases, the J end lost 5 bases, and 10 bases lay between the germline ends. The CDR3 runs 13 residues. The DNA for the CDR3 is TGTGCCAGCAGCCTAGAACTTTATCAGCCCCAGCATTTT. This encodes CASSLELYQPQHF. The full variable domain, in which reference TRBV7-8 and TRBJ1-5 provide the parts outside the CDR3, is GAGVSQSPRYKVAKRGQDVALRCDPISGHVSLFWYQQALGQGPEFLTYFQNEAQLDKSGLPSDRFFAERPEGSVSTLKIQRTQQEDSAVYLCASSLELYQPQHFGDGTRLSIL.

About this clone: Other DNA sequences from this sample encode an identical CDR3 as well. The chain recombines TRBV19 with TRBJ2-7; no reliable D call. Looked up from germline, CDR1 is LNHDA and CDR2 is SQIVND (reference sequence). V gave up 4 bases and J gave up 0 bases, with 4 bases separating them. The CDR3 consists of 12 residues. CDR3 nucleotide sequence: TGTGCCAGTAGTAGAGACTCCTACGAGCAGTACTTC. Residues: CASSRDSYEQYF. The whole variable domain, filled in from reference TRBV19 and TRBJ2-7, reads DGGITQSPKYLFRKEGQNVTLSCEQNLNHDAMYWYRQDPGQGLRLIYYSQIVNDFQKGDIAEGYSVSREKKESFPLTVTSAQKNPTAFYLCASSRDSYEQYFGPGTRLTVT.

This rearrangement joins TRBV6-5 to TRBJ2-7; D gene ambiguous. V lost 1 base to trimming and J lost 2 bases, with 9 bases between them. CDR1 is MNHEY and CDR2 is SVGAGI in the germline V gene. The CDR3 extends over 14 amino acids. CDR3 protein: CASSYYVGTYEQYF. DNA of the CDR3: TGTGCCAGCAGTTACTACGTGGGGACCTACGAGCAGTACTTC.

Concerning this clone itself: The same CDR3 is also encoded by other DNA sequences in this sample. The chain employs TRBV27 and TRBJ2-3, with D possibly matching TRBD2 (6 bases). Germline-derived CDR1 and CDR2 are MNHEY and SMNVEV (reference sequence). The CDR3 contains 14 residues. Trimming left V 0 bases short and J 3 bases short, with 7 bases between. The CDR3 loop reads CASSLSGSTDTQYF. The CDR3 DNA follows: TGTGCCAGCAGTTTATCCGGGAGTACAGATACGCAGTATTTT.

V is TRBV5-1 and J is TRBJ2-5; D ambiguous. The CDR3 spans 14 residues. Germline V CDR1 and CDR2: SGHRS, YFSETQ. Trimming stripped 1 base from V and 2 bases from J, with 9 bases between. The CDR3 is CASSLRKGQETQYF. The CDR3 coding sequence is TGCGCCAGCAGCTTGAGAAAGGGTCAAGAGACCCAGTACTTC.

The gene calls are TRBV11-2 and TRBJ2-3; a weak D match, TRBD2 (6 bases). The V gene's germline CDR1 is SGHAT and CDR2 FQNNGV. The length of the CDR3 is 16 residues. Trimming left V 2 bases short and J 3 bases short, with 15 bases between. As DNA, the CDR3 is TGTGCCAGCAGCTTACCTTTGCGGGGTGGGACAGATACGCAGTATTTT. Its translation: CASSLPLRGGTDTQYF.

This clone was counted a single time. This sequence joins TRBV9 and TRBJ2-5, with D possibly matching TRBD1 (6 bases). In germline, CDR1 is SGDLS, CDR2 YYNGEE. This CDR3 is built from 16 residues. Trimming removed 0 bases at V and 1 base at J, with 13 bases between. In DNA, the CDR3 is TGTGCCAGCAGCGTAGAGGGGTGGACAGTCCAAGAGACCCAGTACTTC. Its translation: CASSVEGWTVQETQYF.

The chain couples TRBV7-9 to TRBJ1-2, with unresolved D. Germline V gene sequence: CDR1 SEHNR, CDR2 FQNEAQ (reference sequence). Trimming removed 0 bases from V and 8 bases from J, with 10 bases in between. The CDR3 totals 13 residues. The chain's CDR3 is CASSLAGRLGYTF. The CDR3 nucleotides read TGTGCCAGCAGCTTAGCCGGACGGCTCGGCTACACCTTC. The entire variable domain, with the rest obtained from reference TRBV7-9 and TRBJ1-2, is as follows: DTGVSQNPRHKITKRGQNVTFRCDPISEHNRLYWYRQTLGQGPEFLTYFQNEAQLEKSRLLSDRFSAERPKGSFSTLEIQRTEQGDSAMYLCASSLAGRLGYTFGSGTRLTVV.

The chain couples TRBV4-1 to TRBJ1-1; a possible D gene is TRBD1 (5 bases). The CDR3 consists of 17 residues. V was shortened by 4 bases and J by 4 bases, with 22 bases between the two germline ends. Germline V gene data show CDR1 as MGHRA and CDR2 as YSYEKL. CDR3 nucleotides: TGCGCCAGCAGCCCCATTTTGGGTGGGACTATAAGCACTGAAGCTTTCTTT. It yields the protein CASSPILGGTISTEAFF.

The J gene is TRBJ2-7, the V gene TRBV27; D not resolved. The length of the CDR3 is 14 residues. The ends were cut back, 4 bases at V and 6 bases at J, with 16 bases in the middle. Germline lookup yields CDR1 MNHEY and CDR2 SMNVEV (reference sequence). The CDR3 reads CASSSAGLLREQYF. The CDR3 bases are TGTGCCAGCAGTTCCGCCGGGCTCCTACGCGAGCAGTACTTC.

CDR3 DNA sequence: TGTGCCAGCAGCCAGGGGGACAGGGGGCCCACCGGGGAGCTGTTTTTT. It specifies CASSQGDRGPTGELFF. The rearrangement links TRBV14 to TRBJ2-2; 12 bases fit TRBD1. CDR1 and CDR2 from the germline V gene are SGHDN and FVKESK. The CDR3 totals 16 residues. Germline trimming cut 3 bases from V and 4 bases from J; bases unmatched to any gene: 3.

CDR3 DNA: TGTGCCAGCAGTGAAGCCCGGATCTCCTCCTACGAGCAGTACTTC. Translated: CASSEARISSYEQYF. The chain combines TRBV6-1 with TRBJ2-7; no clear D gene. This CDR3 is 15 amino acids long. Germline CDR1 MNHNS, CDR2 SASEGT. The ends were cut back, 0 bases at V and 0 bases at J, with 9 bases in the middle.

This chain joins TRBV14 and TRBJ2-1, with TRBD2 matching over 10 bases. Trimming at V came to 1 base and at J to 4 bases, leaving 13 bases not matched to a gene. This CDR3 contains 19 residues. Per germline, CDR1 SGHDN and CDR2 FVKESK. The CDR3 spells CASSQGLPGVAGGYNEQFF. CDR3 sequence (DNA): TGTGCCAGCAGCCAAGGCCTCCCCGGTGTAGCGGGAGGTTACAATGAGCAGTTCTTC.

This chain uses TRBV11-2 with TRBJ1-1; possibly TRBD1 for D (6 bases). With 2 bases removed from V and 0 bases from J, the gap between germline ends came to 10 bases. This CDR3 is 15 amino acids long. Germline V lookup: CDR1 SGHAT, CDR2 FQNNGV. CDR3 coding DNA: TGTGCCAGCAGCTTACTCAGGGGTATGAACACTGAAGCTTTCTTT. It yields the protein CASSLLRGMNTEAFF.

The V call is TRBV7-9, the J call TRBJ2-7; 9 bases align to TRBD1. The CDR3 is 15 residues long. The germline CDR1 and CDR2 sequences are SEHNR and FQNEAQ (reference sequence). The J segment lost 4 bases and the V segment lost 5 bases, leaving 9 bases of the junction unmatched. The CDR3 sequence: CASSRPRDRAYEQYF. DNA for the CDR3: TGTGCCAGCAGCCGTCCCCGGGACAGGGCATACGAGCAGTACTTC.

The chain uses TRBV28 and TRBJ1-2; the D is unclear. Germline CDR1 is MDHEN and CDR2 is SYDVKM. This CDR3 contains 12 residues. Trimming cost V 7 bases and J 4 bases, with 10 bases left between them. Written as DNA, the CDR3 is TGTGCCAGCATGGAGGGTACCTATGGCTACACCTTC. It translates to CASMEGTYGYTF.